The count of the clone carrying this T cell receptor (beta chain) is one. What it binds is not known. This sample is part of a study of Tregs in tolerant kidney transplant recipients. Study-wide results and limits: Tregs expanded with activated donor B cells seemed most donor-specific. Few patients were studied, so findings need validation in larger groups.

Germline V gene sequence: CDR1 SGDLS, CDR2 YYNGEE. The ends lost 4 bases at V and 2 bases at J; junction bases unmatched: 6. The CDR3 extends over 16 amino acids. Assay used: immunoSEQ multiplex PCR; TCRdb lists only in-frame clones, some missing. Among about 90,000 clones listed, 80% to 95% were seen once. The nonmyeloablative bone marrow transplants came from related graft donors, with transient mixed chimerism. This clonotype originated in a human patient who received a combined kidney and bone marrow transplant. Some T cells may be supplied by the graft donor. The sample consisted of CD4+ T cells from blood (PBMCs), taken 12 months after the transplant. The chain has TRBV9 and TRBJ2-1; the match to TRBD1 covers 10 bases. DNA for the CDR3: TGTGCCAGCAGCCTAACCGGGACAGGGGCCTACAATGAGCAGTTCTTC. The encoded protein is CASSLTGTGAYNEQFF.